Following are 13 T cell receptor beta chains from one sample sequenced in a study of T cells after yellow fever vaccination. TCRdb itself ran the 5' RACE reads through MiXCR, one entry per CDR3 protein. The sample carries some 340,000 distinct CDR3 sequences, around 10% recorded once. This specimen was CD4+ T cells sorted from PBMCs, taken 45 days after the yellow fever booster vaccination. The receptors shown here come from a man aged 18 to 29 who received the YFV17D yellow fever vaccine.

V is TRBV18 and J is TRBJ1-3; no reliable D call. V lost 3 bases to trimming and J lost 8 bases, with 11 bases between them. Germline CDR1 KGHSH, CDR2 LQKENI. This CDR3 is 13 amino acids long. CDR3: CASSPGRPHTIYF. CDR3 bases: TGTGCCAGCTCACCGGGCAGACCCCACACCATATATTTT. The complete variable domain, with remaining parts taken from reference TRBV18 and TRBJ1-3, reads NAGVMQNPRHLVRRRGQEARLRCSPMKGHSHVYWYRQLPEEGLKFMVYLQKENIIDESGMPKERFSAEFPKEGPSILRIQQVVRGDSAAYFCASSPGRPHTIYFGEGSWLTVV.

The rearrangement links TRBV6-2 or TRBV6-3 to TRBJ2-3; no clear D gene. The V end was cut by 6 bases, the J end by 1 base, with 11 bases between. Germline V gene sequence: CDR1 MNHEY, CDR2 SVGEGT. The CDR3 covers 14 residues. CDR3 sequence: CASSHPRGTDTQYF. In DNA form, the CDR3 reads TGTGCCAGCAGCCACCCCCGGGGCACAGATACGCAGTATTTT.

This clonotype was seen repeatedly, ten times or more. The V gene is TRBV24-1, the J gene TRBJ2-1; D gene ambiguous. With 4 bases removed from V and 5 bases from J, the gap between germline ends came to 2 bases. There are 11 residues in the CDR3. CDR1 and CDR2 (germline): KGHDR, SFDVKD. CDR3 amino acids: CATSDDNEQFF. CDR3 DNA sequence: TGTGCCACCAGTGACGACAATGAGCAGTTCTTC.

The chain carries TRBV18 and TRBJ2-7; 7 bases line up with TRBD1. The CDR3 has 14 residues. CDR1 KGHSH and CDR2 LQKENI come from the germline V gene. V dropped 3 bases and J dropped 2; count of bases not matched to a gene: 4. CDR3 sequence (DNA): TGTGCCAGCTCACCTGCGACAGGGCCCTACGAGCAGTACGTC. As protein: CASSPATGPYEQYV.

CDR3 bases: TGCAGTGCGCCACACCCCTACAGGGGAAATTACAATGAGCAGTTCTTC. It specifies CSAPHPYRGNYNEQFF. The chain joins TRBV20-1 to TRBJ2-1; 7 positions match TRBD1. The CDR3 is made up of 16 amino acids. The J segment lost 4 bases and the V segment lost 6 bases, leaving 15 bases of the junction unmatched. Germline V gene data show CDR1 as DFQATT and CDR2 as SNEGSKA (reference sequence).

The chain couples TRBV3-1 to TRBJ2-7; TRBD1 is a possible D gene (6 bases). CDR3 size: 15 residues. Per the germline V gene, CDR1 is LGHDT and CDR2 is YNNKEL (reference sequence). V lost 3 bases to trimming and J lost 3 bases, with 15 bases between them. CDR3 amino acids: CASSQGSGQFYEQYF. In nucleotides, the CDR3 is TGTGCCAGCAGCCAGGGTTCCGGACAGTTCTACGAGCAGTACTTC.

In this sample, this clonotype turned up a few times. The rearrangement uses TRBV6-1 and TRBJ1-3; D remains ambiguous. The CDR3 has 15 amino acids. Trimming stripped 4 bases from V and 1 base from J, with 11 bases between. Looked up from germline, CDR1 is MNHNS and CDR2 is SASEGT. For the CDR3, the DNA is TGTGCCAGCAGTGCGGGATCTCCGTCTGGAAACACCATATATTTT. Amino acids: CASSAGSPSGNTIYF.

The chain recombines TRBV18 with TRBJ2-2, with 8 bases that match TRBD1. Germline V gives CDR1 KGHSH, CDR2 LQKENI. V gave up 6 bases and J gave up 4 bases; unmatched junction bases: 7. The CDR3 spans 15 residues. The CDR3 DNA is TGTGCCAGCTCCCAGGGGGCTGAGAGCACCGGGGAGCTGTTTTTT. Amino acids: CASSQGAESTGELFF.

This clonotype was seen many times. The rearrangement joins TRBV12-3 or TRBV12-4 to TRBJ1-2, with 8 bases identical to TRBD1. CDR3 length: 14 residues. Trimming cost V 1 base and J 4 bases; bases outside gene matches: 2. The CDR3 here is CASSLVTGVYGYTF. In nucleotides, the CDR3 is TGTGCCAGCAGTTTAGTGACAGGGGTCTATGGCTACACCTTC.

This clonotype was recorded many times. V is TRBV5-1 and J is TRBJ2-1; possible D gene TRBD1, 6 bases. From germline, CDR1 is SGHRS and CDR2 YFSETQ. The V end lost 0 bases, the J end lost 4 bases, and 8 bases lay between the germline ends. The CDR3 runs to 14 residues. The chain's CDR3 is CASSLEQGYNEQFF. The CDR3 nucleotides are TGCGCCAGCAGCTTGGAGCAGGGGTACAATGAGCAGTTCTTC.

This clonotype has a handful of counts. CDR3 region: CASSPDPGQGFQPQHF. The CDR3 region has the DNA TGCGCCAGCAGCCCCGACCCCGGACAGGGGTTTCAGCCCCAGCATTTT. The V call is TRBV4-1, the J call TRBJ1-5; 9 bases agree with TRBD1. The CDR3 runs 16 residues. Germline CDR1 reads MGHRA; CDR2 reads YSYEKL. J lost 6 bases, V lost 4 bases, and 10 bases had no gene match.

This clonotype has only a few counts. The V and J genes are TRBV20-1 and TRBJ2-4; D call uncertain. The CDR3 covers 12 residues. Germline-derived CDR1 and CDR2 are DFQATT and SNEGSKA (reference sequence). V was shortened by 0 bases and J by 8 bases, with 8 bases between the two germline ends. CDR3 in amino acids: CSAREAADIQYF. The CDR3 coding sequence is TGCAGTGCTAGAGAGGCTGCTGACATTCAGTACTTC.

In this sample, this clonotype turned up a few times. The V gene is TRBV5-1, the J gene TRBJ1-2, with a possible D match to TRBD1 (5 bases). This CDR3 has 14 amino acids. Germline loops: CDR1 SGHRS, CDR2 YFSETQ. V was shortened by 4 bases and J by 6 bases, with 16 bases between the two germline ends. CDR3: CASSRGQGFDGYTF. CDR3 in DNA: TGCGCCAGCAGCCGTGGCCAGGGCTTCGATGGCTACACCTTC.